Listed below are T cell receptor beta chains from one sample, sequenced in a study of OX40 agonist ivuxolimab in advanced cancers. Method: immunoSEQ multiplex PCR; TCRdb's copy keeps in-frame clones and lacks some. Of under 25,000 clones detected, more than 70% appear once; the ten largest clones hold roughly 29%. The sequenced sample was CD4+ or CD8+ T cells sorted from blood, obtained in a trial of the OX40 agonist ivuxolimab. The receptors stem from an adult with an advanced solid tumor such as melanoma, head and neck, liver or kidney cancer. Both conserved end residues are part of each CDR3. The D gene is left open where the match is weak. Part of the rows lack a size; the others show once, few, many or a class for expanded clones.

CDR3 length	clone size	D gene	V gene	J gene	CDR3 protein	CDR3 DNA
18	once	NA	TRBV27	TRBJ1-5	CASRITGIVRRGNQPQHF	TGTGCCAGCAGGATCACAGGGATAGTACGGCGGGGCAATCAGCCCCAGCATTTT
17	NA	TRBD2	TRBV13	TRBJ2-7	CASRSFYGSGLTYEQYF	TGTGCCAGCCGCAGCTTCTATGGTAGCGGGTTGACCTACGAGCAGTACTTC
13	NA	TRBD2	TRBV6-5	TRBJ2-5	CASKAGGGETQYF	TGTGCCAGCAAAGCGGGAGGGGGAGAGACCCAGTACTTC
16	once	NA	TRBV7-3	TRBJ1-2	CASSLIVSGTTMGYTF	TGTGCCAGCAGCTTAATAGTATCAGGAACGACAATGGGCTACACCTTC
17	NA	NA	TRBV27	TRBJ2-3	CASSLSGPIPSTDTQYF	TGTGCCAGCAGTTTATCGGGCCCGATCCCTAGCACAGATACGCAGTATTTT
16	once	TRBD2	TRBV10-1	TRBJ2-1	CASSDPSGPSYNEQFF	TGCGCCAGCAGTGACCCTAGCGGCCCATCCTACAATGAGCAGTTCTTC
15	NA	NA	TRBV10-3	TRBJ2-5	CAIKSIRQGQETQYF	TGTGCCATCAAGTCTATAAGGCAGGGTCAAGAGACCCAGTACTTC
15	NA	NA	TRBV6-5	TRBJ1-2	CASSYSEGGYYGYTF	TGTGCCAGCAGTTACTCAGAGGGCGGATACTATGGCTACACCTTC
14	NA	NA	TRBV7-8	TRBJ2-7	CASSFGSWAYEQYF	TGTGCCAGCAGCTTTGGGTCGTGGGCCTACGAGCAGTACTTC
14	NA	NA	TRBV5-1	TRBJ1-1	CASSSSLGGTEAFF	TGCGCCAGCAGCTCTAGCCTGGGCGGCACTGAAGCTTTCTTT
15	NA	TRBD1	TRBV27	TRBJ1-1	CASSLTQGARAEAFF	TGTGCCAGCAGTTTAACACAGGGGGCACGCGCTGAAGCTTTCTTT
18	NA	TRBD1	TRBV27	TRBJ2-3	CASSPVSRTGVGTDTQYF	TGTGCCAGCAGTCCCGTCTCCCGGACAGGGGTGGGCACAGATACGCAGTATTTT
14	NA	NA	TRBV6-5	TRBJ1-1	CASSYVGGLVEAFF	TGTGCCAGCAGTTACGTCGGGGGCCTGGTTGAAGCTTTCTTT
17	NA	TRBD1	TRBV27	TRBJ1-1	CASTDRVGPGLNTEAFF	TGTGCCAGCACCGACAGGGTTGGCCCAGGCTTAAACACTGAAGCTTTCTTT
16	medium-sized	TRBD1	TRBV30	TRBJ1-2	CAWPRGRSLRNYGYTF	TGTGCCTGGCCCAGGGGGCGCAGCCTTAGAAACTATGGCTACACCTTC
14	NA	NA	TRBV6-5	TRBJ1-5	CASSYSQGVEPQHF	TGTGCCAGCAGTTACTCACAGGGCGTGGAACCCCAGCATTTT
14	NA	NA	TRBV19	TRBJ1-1	CASILRGGNTEAFF	TGTGCCAGTATCCTCAGGGGTGGGAACACTGAAGCTTTCTTT
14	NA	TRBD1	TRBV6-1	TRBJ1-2	CASSPGGQNYGYTF	TGTGCCAGCAGTCCAGGGGGGCAGAACTATGGCTACACCTTC
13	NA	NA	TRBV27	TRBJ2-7	CASSMAISSEQYF	TGTGCCAGCAGTATGGCCATCTCCTCCGAGCAGTACTTC
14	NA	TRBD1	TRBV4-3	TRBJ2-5	CASSPGTGKETQYF	TGCGCCAGCAGCCCCGGGACAGGGAAAGAGACCCAGTACTTC
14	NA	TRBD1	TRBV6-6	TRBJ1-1	CASTQGAPYTEAFF	TGTGCCAGCACACAGGGGGCTCCTTACACTGAAGCTTTCTTT
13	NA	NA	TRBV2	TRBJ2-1	CASSAQGMNEQFF	TGTGCCAGCAGCGCACAGGGAATGAATGAGCAGTTCTTC
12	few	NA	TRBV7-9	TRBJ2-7	CASSYDPYEQYF	TGTGCCAGCAGCTACGACCCCTACGAGCAGTACTTC
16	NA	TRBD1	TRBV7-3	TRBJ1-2	CASRSSSGTAIYGYTF	TGTGCCAGCAGGAGCAGTTCCGGGACAGCGATCTATGGCTACACCTTC